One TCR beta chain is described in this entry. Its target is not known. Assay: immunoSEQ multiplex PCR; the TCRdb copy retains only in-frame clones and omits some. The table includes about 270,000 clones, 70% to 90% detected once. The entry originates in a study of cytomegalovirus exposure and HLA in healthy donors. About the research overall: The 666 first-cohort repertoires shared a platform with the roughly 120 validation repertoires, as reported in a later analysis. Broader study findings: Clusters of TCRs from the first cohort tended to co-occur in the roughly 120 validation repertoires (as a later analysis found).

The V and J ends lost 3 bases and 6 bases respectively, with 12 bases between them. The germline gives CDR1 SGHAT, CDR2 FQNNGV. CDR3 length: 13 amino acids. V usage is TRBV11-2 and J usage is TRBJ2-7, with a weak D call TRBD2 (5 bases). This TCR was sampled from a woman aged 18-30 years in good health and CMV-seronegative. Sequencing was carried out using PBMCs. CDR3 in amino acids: CASSFTTAGEQYF. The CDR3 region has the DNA TGTGCCAGCAGCTTCACTACGGCGGGCGAGCAGTACTTC. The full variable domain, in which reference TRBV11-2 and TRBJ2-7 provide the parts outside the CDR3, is EAGVAQSPRYKIIEKRQSVAFWCNPISGHATLYWYQQILGQGPKLLIQFQNNGVVDDSQLPKDRFSAERLKGVDSTLKIQPAKLEDSAVYLCASSFTTAGEQYFGPGTRLTVT.